This T cell receptor (beta chain) came from a study of early T cells in non-severe SARS-CoV-2 infection. Study at large: Bulk RNA taken from unsorted whole blood was sequenced, leaving chains unpaired. Study-wide points: A preference for anti-spike CD8 responses marked VDJdb matching, which missed private and CD4 specificities.

Each cDNA molecule carried a unique molecular identifier. TCRdb ran MiXCR on the 5' RACE reads and lists one entry per CDR3 protein. The sample includes 90,000 or so distinct CDR3 sequences, just under 15% of them seen just once. Germline values: CDR1 SGHAT, CDR2 FQNNGV. This CDR3 comprises 18 residues. With 0 bases clipped from V and 10 bases from J, the junction kept 17 bases outside the gene matches. This clonotype was seen more than once but under ten times. Its antigen is as yet unknown. The chain employs TRBV11-2 and TRBJ2-3; TRBD1 aligns across 9 bases. The sequenced sample consisted of whole blood. This clonotype originated in an adult who was a healthcare worker with PCR-confirmed SARS-CoV-2 infection or an uninfected control (not recorded which). The CDR3 loop is CASSLDSGTGPLPLAQYF. In DNA, the CDR3 is TGTGCCAGCAGCTTAGATTCTGGGACAGGGCCCCTACCTCTCGCGCAGTATTTT.